The 5 T cell receptor beta chains given below trace back to one sample, sequenced in a study of blood T cell repertoires in COVID-19. Method: immunoSEQ multiplex PCR; TCRdb's copy keeps in-frame clones and lacks some. The sample carries a few hundred thousand clones, 80% to 85% recorded once. Sample: peripheral blood. These receptors all come from an elderly woman with COVID-19, enrolled during active disease.

The chain combines TRBV19 with TRBJ1-1; D not certain. The germline V and J ends were trimmed by 7 bases and 10 bases, with 19 bases remaining between them. The V gene's germline CDR1 is LNHDA and CDR2 SQIVND (reference sequence). The CDR3 length is 13 residues. This CDR3 is CASTPPGSWIAFF. CDR3 DNA sequence: TGTGCCAGTACCCCCCCGGGGTCTTGGATAGCTTTCTTT.

This sequence joins TRBV4-2 and TRBJ2-4, with TRBD2 matching 9 bases. Germline V CDR1 and CDR2: LGHNA, YNFKEQ. This CDR3 is built from 16 residues. V shed 1 base, J shed 5 bases, and the junction held 6 bases outside the gene matches. In nucleotides, the CDR3 is TGTGCCAGCAGCCAAGGGCGGGGGGGATTACAAAACATTCAGTACTTC. This codes for CASSQGRGGLQNIQYF.

The chain couples TRBV18 to TRBJ1-2, with D perhaps TRBD1 (5 bases). The CDR3 runs to 15 residues. V was trimmed by 3 bases and J by 4 bases, leaving 15 bases between them. Germline CDR1 is KGHSH and CDR2 is LQKENI. Here the CDR3 DNA reads TGTGCCAGCTCACCTGCGACAGACGCATCCTATGGCTACACCTTC. Protein product: CASSPATDASYGYTF.

This chain uses TRBV2 with TRBJ2-2, with D possibly TRBD1 on 5 matching bases. The germline V and J ends were trimmed by 3 bases and 4 bases, with 12 bases remaining between them. This CDR3 spans 15 amino acids. Germline CDR1 SNHLY, CDR2 FYNNEI. The CDR3: CASSERWTRTGELFF. DNA for the CDR3: TGTGCCAGCAGTGAGCGCTGGACACGCACCGGGGAGCTGTTTTTT. The full variable domain, completed using reference TRBV2 and TRBJ2-2, is EPEVTQTPSHQVTQMGQEVILRCVPISNHLYFYWYRQILGQKVEFLVSFYNNEISEKSEIFDDQFSVERPDGSNFTLKIRSTKLEDSAMYFCASSERWTRTGELFFGEGSRLTVL.

The chain links TRBV18 to TRBJ2-7; 7 bases are a match to TRBD2. Per germline, CDR1 KGHSH and CDR2 LQKENI. Trimming at V came to 3 bases and at J to 6 bases, leaving 5 bases not matched to a gene. The length of the CDR3 is 13 residues. The CDR3 sequence: CASSPAREGEQYF. The CDR3 nucleotides read TGTGCCAGCTCACCTGCCAGGGAGGGCGAGCAGTACTTC.